The 6 T cell receptor beta chains reported below all come from one sample, sequenced in a study of T cell repertoires in cytomegalovirus infection. One entry per CDR3 protein results from TCRdb running MiXCR on the reads. This repertoire shows 300,000 or so distinct CDR3 sequences, roughly a tenth found once; its top ten account for about 2.3%. Sequencing was performed on PBMCs. The receptors were sampled from a human donor in good health (CMV status not recorded). Some clones in this sample may be carry-over from other donors' samples.

This clonotype has more than one count but fewer than ten. The chain joins TRBV20-1 to TRBJ2-3; D not certain. Trimming cost V 4 bases and J 1 base, with 9 bases left between them. Germline CDR1 and CDR2: DFQATT and SNEGSKA (reference sequence). This CDR3 region has 13 residues. DNA for the CDR3: TGCAGTGCTAAGGGTTCAGGCACAGATACGCAGTATTTT. Its translation: CSAKGSGTDTQYF.

The table lists this clonotype with many counts. V and J are TRBV6-2 or TRBV6-3 and TRBJ1-1; a possible D gene is TRBD1 (6 bases). The V and J ends lost 8 bases and 6 bases respectively, with 16 bases between them. Germline lookup yields CDR1 MNHEY and CDR2 SVGEGT. This CDR3 is 13 amino acids long. The CDR3 protein is CASGTGFKSEAFF. The CDR3 bases are TGTGCCAGCGGTACAGGGTTCAAGTCTGAAGCTTTCTTT.

This clonotype was recorded at least ten times. This chain uses TRBV6-2 or TRBV6-3 with TRBJ2-2, with D possibly matching TRBD1 (6 bases). CDR1 and CDR2 (germline): MNHEY, SVGEGT. The V end was cut by 6 bases, the J end by 6 bases, with 23 bases between. This CDR3 is 17 amino acids long. CDR3 sequence (DNA): TGTGCCAGCAGCGATTTCCAGGGGTCGCTTATTCCCGGGGAGCTGTTTTTT. It yields the protein CASSDFQGSLIPGELFF.

As for this clonotype: A much larger clone sits a single nucleotide away, making a read error possible. The rearrangement links TRBV7-9 to TRBJ2-1; D remains unclear. The CDR3 sequence is 17 residues long. The germline CDR1 and CDR2 sequences are SEHNR and FQNEAQ (reference sequence). The ends were cut back, 3 bases at V and 2 bases at J, with 17 bases in the middle. CDR3: CASSFSGYLTAYNEQFF. As DNA, the CDR3 is TGTGCCAGCAGCTTCTCAGGTTACCTTACGGCCTACAATGAGCAGTTCTTC. Full variable domain (missing parts from reference TRBV7-9 and TRBJ2-1): DTGVSQNPRHKITKRGQNVTFRCDPISEHNRLYWYRQTLGQGPEFLTYFQNEAQLEKSRLLSDRFSAERPKGSFSTLEIQRTEQGDSAMYLCASSFSGYLTAYNEQFFGPGTRLTVL.

This clonotype was detected ten times or more. The chain employs TRBV18 and TRBJ1-1, with 10 bases aligning to TRBD1. CDR1 and CDR2 (germline): KGHSH, LQKENI. With V trimmed by 8 bases and J by 4 bases, 10 bases remained unmatched. The CDR3 is 15 amino acids. As DNA, the CDR3 is TGTGCCAGCCTCCGGGACAGGGGACTTTCCACTGAAGCTTTCTTT. Its translation is CASLRDRGLSTEAFF.

This clonotype was seen many times. The chain is built from TRBV7-9 and TRBJ2-5; 10 positions match TRBD1. The junction had 4 bases not matched to a gene; V was cut back by 4 bases and J by 5 bases. The CDR3 has 14 amino acids. Per the germline V gene, CDR1 is SEHNR and CDR2 is FQNEAQ (reference sequence). The CDR3 loop is CASSSSGQGETQYF. The CDR3, as DNA: TGTGCCAGCAGCTCCTCGGGACAGGGGGAGACCCAGTACTTC.